These T cell receptor beta chains were read from a single sample in a study of blood T cell repertoires in COVID-19. TCRdb keeps only in-frame clones here, not all; method: immunoSEQ multiplex PCR. The sample contains approximately 100,000 clones, less than 85% of which appear only once. The material sequenced was peripheral blood. Receptor source: a man in his 70s with active or convalescent COVID-19. Both conserved end residues are trimmed from each CDR3.

V gene: TRBV7-9; CDR3 protein: ASSLLEGGADTQY
V gene: TRBV4-3; CDR3 protein: ASSQGTGVNIQY
V gene: TRBV14; CDR3 protein: ASSQDGGTTQETQY
V gene: TRBV2; CDR3 protein: ASSVTGEYNEQF
V gene: TRBV30; CDR3 protein: AWSVPRDLISGEDQPQH
V gene: TRBV24-1; CDR3 protein: ATSLGASETQY
V gene: TRBV3-1/TRBV3-2; CDR3 protein: ASSRGTGGGPQH
V gene: TRBV30; CDR3 protein: ALHRGPYTEAF
V gene: TRBV6-5; CDR3 protein: ASMPRLSGNTIY
V gene: TRBV29-1; CDR3 protein: SVSRTGRSTDTQY
V gene: TRBV4-3; CDR3 protein: ASSQVAGVNTGELF
V gene: TRBV11-1; CDR3 protein: ASSLGMNTEAF
V gene: TRBV19; CDR3 protein: ASSIGSRGDSPLH
V gene: TRBV30; CDR3 protein: AWSRTSGGTDTQY
V gene: TRBV4-1; CDR3 protein: ASSQAGTEYGYT
V gene: TRBV11-3; CDR3 protein: ASSLTSGVDTQY
V gene: TRBV6-6; CDR3 protein: ASSYSMSWGYT
V gene: TRBV5-6; CDR3 protein: ASSYHQGTGNTEAF
V gene: TRBV27; CDR3 protein: ASSPGGGYGYT
V gene: TRBV2; CDR3 protein: ASRSLPVTEAF
V gene: TRBV4-2; CDR3 protein: ASSQDQHRRNTEAF